These 27 T cell receptor beta chains were sequenced from one sample in a study of blood T cell repertoires in COVID-19. TCRdb keeps only in-frame clones here, not all; method: immunoSEQ multiplex PCR. The data show about 260,000 clones, around 90% seen once. Sequenced: peripheral blood. These receptor sequences come from a human donor in a cohort sampled during active COVID-19.

The J gene is TRBJ2-1, the V gene TRBV27; 7 bases fit TRBD1. CDR1 is MNHEY, CDR2 SMNVEV, per germline (reference sequence). The CDR3 consists of 16 residues. Losses at the gene ends were 0 bases for V and 8 bases for J; bases not matched to a gene: 10. CDR3 region: CASSLSPRTGGDEQFF. The CDR3 nucleotides read TGTGCCAGCAGTTTATCGCCCCGGACAGGAGGCGATGAGCAGTTCTTC.

Here the CDR3 DNA reads TGTGCCAGCTCACCACCGGGCGGGGCAAAAAACATTCAGTACTTC. Its protein product is CASSPPGGAKNIQYF. The J gene is TRBJ2-4, the V gene TRBV18; TRBD2 is a possible D gene (6 bases). The V gene's germline CDR1 is KGHSH and CDR2 LQKENI. The V end lost 0 bases, the J end lost 4 bases, and 10 bases lay between the germline ends. The CDR3 runs to 15 residues.

The chain employs TRBV28 and TRBJ2-7, with a tentative D call TRBD2 (5 bases). The germline V gene has CDR1 MDHEN and CDR2 SYDVKM. V dropped 2 bases and J dropped 2 bases, with 7 bases sitting between them. There are 13 residues in the CDR3. The CDR3 DNA reads TGTGCCAGCAGTTTAGGGCGGGCCTACGAGCAGTACTTC. This sequence encodes CASSLGRAYEQYF.

The chain links TRBV6-5 to TRBJ1-3; maybe TRBD1 (6 bases). CDR1 MNHEY and CDR2 SVGAGI come from the germline V gene. Trimming left V 6 bases short and J 10 bases short, with 13 bases between. The CDR3 has 12 residues. The CDR3: CASSRNRETIYF. The CDR3 DNA reads as TGTGCCAGCAGCCGAAACAGGGAAACCATATATTTT.

The chain carries TRBV27 and TRBJ2-7, with 7 bases that match TRBD1. V lost 3 bases, J lost 9 bases, and 8 bases stayed unmatched. The CDR3 runs to 13 residues. In germline, CDR1 is MNHEY, CDR2 SMNVEV (reference sequence). CDR3 DNA sequence: TGTGCCAGCAGTTTTCATAGGACAGGCGTGCAGTACTTC. Translated, it gives CASSFHRTGVQYF.

The chain carries TRBV19 and TRBJ2-7; 9 bases map to TRBD1. The CDR3 extends over 14 amino acids. The trim removed 0 bases at V and 9 bases at J, leaving 6 bases unmatched. Germline assignment: CDR1 LNHDA and CDR2 SQIVND (reference sequence). CDR3 in DNA: TGTGCCAGTAGTATAGACCGATACAGGGGGCGGCAGTACTTC. Translating it yields CASSIDRYRGRQYF.

V and J are TRBV5-1 and TRBJ1-2; the D gene is possibly TRBD1 (6 bases). Germline V gene data show CDR1 as SGHRS and CDR2 as YFSETQ. V was cut by 5 bases and J by 0 bases, with 14 bases left in between. CDR3 length equals 15 residues. The CDR3 DNA follows: TGCGCCAGCAGACTGGACAGCAACTCTAACTATGGCTACACCTTC. It codes for CASRLDSNSNYGYTF.

The V gene is TRBV9, the J gene TRBJ1-1; TRBD1 agrees at 7 bases. There are 15 residues in the CDR3. The J segment lost 4 bases and the V segment lost 4 bases, leaving 10 bases of the junction unmatched. Germline V CDR1 and CDR2: SGDLS, YYNGEE. CDR3: CASSPHSPGGTEAFF. The CDR3 bases are TGTGCCAGCAGCCCCCATTCCCCAGGGGGCACTGAAGCTTTCTTT. The whole variable domain, remainder taken from reference TRBV9 and TRBJ1-1, is DSGVTQTPKHLITATGQRVTLRCSPRSGDLSVYWYQQSLDQGLQFLIQYYNGEERAKGNILERFSAQQFPDLHSELNLSSLELGDSALYFCASSPHSPGGTEAFFGQGTRLTVV.

The chain combines TRBV30 with TRBJ2-7; TRBD1 matches at 8 bases. Trimming cost V 5 bases and J 6 bases; bases outside gene matches: 12. Germline V gene sequence: CDR1 GTSNPN, CDR2 SVGIG (reference sequence). This CDR3 region has 14 residues. In DNA, the CDR3 is TGTGCCTGGGACAGGGGAGATCGGTCCGGCGAGCAGTACTTC. Residues: CAWDRGDRSGEQYF.

J is TRBJ2-3 and V is TRBV10-3, with 8 bases identical to TRBD2. The CDR3 has 15 amino acids. Germline-derived CDR1 and CDR2 are ENHRY and SYGVKD. V trimming: 4 bases; J trimming: 0 bases; junction bases outside the gene matches: 3. CDR3 nucleotides: TGTGCCATCAGTGTCTCTAGCGGGAGCACAGATACGCAGTATTTT. The encoded protein is CAISVSSGSTDTQYF.

This chain uses TRBV6-5 with TRBJ2-7, with 7 bases fitting TRBD1. The CDR3 loop spans 13 amino acids. The V segment lost 6 bases and the J segment 7 bases; nucleotides outside the gene matches: 9. The germline gives CDR1 MNHEY, CDR2 SVGAGI. The CDR3 nucleotides are TGTGCCAGCAGCAGACAGGGTGTGGAGGAGCAGTACTTC. It is translated as CASSRQGVEEQYF.

The chain combines TRBV2 with TRBJ1-6; no reliable D call. From germline, CDR1 is SNHLY and CDR2 FYNNEI. The CDR3 length is 12 residues. V was pared by 5 bases and J by 4 bases, with 3 bases between. CDR3 residues: CASSTYNSPLHF. DNA for the CDR3: TGTGCCAGCAGTACATATAATTCACCCCTCCACTTT.

The rearrangement uses TRBV4-2 and TRBJ2-1, with D perhaps matching TRBD2 (6 bases). The germline gives CDR1 LGHNA, CDR2 YNFKEQ. Trimming removed 0 bases from V and 3 bases from J, with 12 bases in between. This CDR3 comprises 16 residues. Here the CDR3 DNA reads TGTGCCAGCAGCCAAGACCCCGGGACTCACTACAATGAGCAGTTCTTC. This translates into CASSQDPGTHYNEQFF.

This chain links TRBV24-1 with TRBJ1-5; D remains unclear. CDR3 size: 14 residues. The V end lost 6 bases, the J end lost 10 bases, and 18 bases lay between the germline ends. Germline CDR1 KGHDR, CDR2 SFDVKD. CDR3 sequence (DNA): TGTGCCACCAGTTCAGGCGGGAAGGGAAAACCCCAGCATTTT. Translated: CATSSGGKGKPQHF.

This clone was seen ten or more times. The chain uses TRBV5-1 and TRBJ2-7, with D possibly TRBD2 on 6 matching bases. Germline V gene sequence: CDR1 SGHRS, CDR2 YFSETQ. This CDR3 spans 16 amino acids. The germline V and J ends were trimmed by 0 bases and 0 bases, with 13 bases remaining between them. The CDR3: CASSLEAGINSYEQYF. As DNA, the CDR3 is TGCGCCAGCAGCTTGGAGGCGGGGATTAACTCCTACGAGCAGTACTTC.

This clone was observed once. The J gene is TRBJ2-7, the V gene TRBV4-1; 7 bases agree with TRBD1. Germline V gene sequence: CDR1 MGHRA, CDR2 YSYEKL. Trimming at V came to 3 bases and at J to 2 bases, leaving 13 bases not matched to a gene. CDR3 length equals 17 residues. CDR3 sequence reads: CASSHGLRGRLTYEQYF. DNA for the CDR3: TGCGCCAGCAGCCACGGATTGAGGGGGCGTCTTACCTACGAGCAGTACTTC.

The chain carries TRBV6-2 or TRBV6-3 and TRBJ2-1; 9 bases match TRBD2. In germline, CDR1 is MNHEY, CDR2 SVGEGT. There are 18 residues in the CDR3. The trim removed 1 base at V and 6 bases at J, leaving 13 bases unmatched. In DNA, the CDR3 is TGTGCCAGCAGTTACTGGAGCGGGGGGCCGGCATTGCTCAATGAGCAGTTCTTC. Protein product: CASSYWSGGPALLNEQFF.

The DNA of the CDR3 is TGTGCCAGCAGCTTTCCGGGGACCTACGAGCAGTACTTC. Protein sequence: CASSFPGTYEQYF. This chain joins TRBV5-4 and TRBJ2-7, with D possibly matching TRBD2 (5 bases). The CDR3 runs 13 residues. Germline V gives CDR1 SGHNT, CDR2 YYREEE (reference sequence). V dropped 2 bases and J dropped 2 bases, with 8 bases sitting between them.

This sequence joins TRBV7-8 and TRBJ1-2, with TRBD1 identical over 7 bases. Germline CDR1 SGHVS, CDR2 FQNEAQ. The CDR3 contains 13 residues. Losses at the gene ends were 2 bases for V and 5 bases for J; bases not matched to a gene: 2. The CDR3 here is CASSLRTGYGYTF. Written as DNA, the CDR3 is TGTGCCAGCAGCTTAAGGACAGGATATGGCTACACCTTC.

The V and J genes are TRBV28 and TRBJ2-6; 9 bases agree with TRBD1. Trimming took 5 bases from V and 1 from J; bases not matched to a gene: 21. The CDR3 has 22 amino acids. Germline lookup yields CDR1 MDHEN and CDR2 SYDVKM. CDR3 region: CASSLLGTGSTTTPSGANVLTF. DNA of the CDR3: TGTGCCAGCAGTCTACTTGGGACAGGGAGCACCACTACACCTTCTGGGGCCAACGTCCTGACTTTC.

V usage is TRBV30 and J usage is TRBJ1-2; 8 bases map to TRBD1. The V gene's germline CDR1 is GTSNPN and CDR2 SVGIG (reference sequence). The V and J ends lost 3 bases and 6 bases, in that order; junction bases with no gene match: 12. The CDR3 consists of 15 residues. CDR3 protein: CAWRETDRGFDGYTF. The CDR3 DNA reads as TGTGCCTGGAGAGAAACCGACAGGGGCTTCGATGGCTACACCTTC.

The CDR3 nucleotides are TGCGCCAGCAGCCTCGCGGGGGGGGCGCCTCTCGAGCAGTACTTC. It is translated as CASSLAGGAPLEQYF. V gene TRBV4-3 combines with J gene TRBJ2-7; TRBD2 matches at 9 bases. Germline assignment: CDR1 LGHNA and CDR2 YSLEER. There are 15 residues in the CDR3. Trimming at V came to 4 bases and at J to 6 bases, leaving 10 bases not matched to a gene.

V usage is TRBV5-6 and J usage is TRBJ2-7; 14 nucleotides match TRBD2. The ends lost 4 bases at V and 0 bases at J; junction bases unmatched: 12. In germline, CDR1 is SGHDT, CDR2 YYEEEE. This CDR3 contains 19 residues. The CDR3 region has the DNA TGTGCCAGCAGCATCCTCGTCGGGACTAGCGGGAGAGACTCCTACGAGCAGTACTTC. It translates to CASSILVGTSGRDSYEQYF.

This chain links TRBV6-2 or TRBV6-3 with TRBJ2-2; D perhaps matches TRBD1 (6 bases). Germline assignment: CDR1 MNHEY and CDR2 SVGEGT. The CDR3 loop spans 18 amino acids. The germline V and J ends were trimmed by 5 bases and 0 bases, with 19 bases remaining between them. CDR3 nucleotide sequence: TGTGCCAGCAGTCTCAATCGACAGGACTCAACGAACACCGGGGAGCTGTTTTTT. This sequence encodes CASSLNRQDSTNTGELFF.

The chain recombines TRBV7-8 with TRBJ2-7; D is possibly TRBD1 (5 bases). CDR3 length: 14 amino acids. CDR1 is SGHVS and CDR2 is FQNEAQ in the germline V gene. The ends were cut back, 4 bases at V and 1 base at J, with 11 bases in the middle. The CDR3 nucleotides read TGTGCCAGCAGCTCCGCGGACATTTCCTACGAGCAGTACTTC. The encoded protein is CASSSADISYEQYF.

The chain joins TRBV28 to TRBJ2-7; D is uncertain. The CDR3 length is 13 residues. Germline CDR1 and CDR2: MDHEN and SYDVKM. Trimming pared 6 bases from V and 1 base from J, leaving 10 bases between. CDR3: CASSPTMSYEQYF. The CDR3 region has the DNA TGTGCCAGCAGCCCGACAATGTCCTACGAGCAGTACTTC. The whole variable domain, remainder taken from reference TRBV28 and TRBJ2-7, is DVKVTQSSRYLVKRTGEKVFLECVQDMDHENMFWYRQDPGLGLRLIYFSYDVKMKEKGDIPEGYSVSREKKERFSLILESASTNQTSMYLCASSPTMSYEQYFGPGTRLTVT.

The chain has TRBV6-5 and TRBJ1-5; 9 bases line up with TRBD1. J lost 5 bases, V lost 6 bases, and 5 bases had no gene match. In germline, CDR1 is MNHEY, CDR2 SVGAGI. The CDR3 has 14 amino acids. The chain's CDR3 is CASRLTGGDQPQHF. The CDR3 nucleotides read TGTGCCAGCAGACTTACAGGGGGCGATCAGCCCCAGCATTTT.